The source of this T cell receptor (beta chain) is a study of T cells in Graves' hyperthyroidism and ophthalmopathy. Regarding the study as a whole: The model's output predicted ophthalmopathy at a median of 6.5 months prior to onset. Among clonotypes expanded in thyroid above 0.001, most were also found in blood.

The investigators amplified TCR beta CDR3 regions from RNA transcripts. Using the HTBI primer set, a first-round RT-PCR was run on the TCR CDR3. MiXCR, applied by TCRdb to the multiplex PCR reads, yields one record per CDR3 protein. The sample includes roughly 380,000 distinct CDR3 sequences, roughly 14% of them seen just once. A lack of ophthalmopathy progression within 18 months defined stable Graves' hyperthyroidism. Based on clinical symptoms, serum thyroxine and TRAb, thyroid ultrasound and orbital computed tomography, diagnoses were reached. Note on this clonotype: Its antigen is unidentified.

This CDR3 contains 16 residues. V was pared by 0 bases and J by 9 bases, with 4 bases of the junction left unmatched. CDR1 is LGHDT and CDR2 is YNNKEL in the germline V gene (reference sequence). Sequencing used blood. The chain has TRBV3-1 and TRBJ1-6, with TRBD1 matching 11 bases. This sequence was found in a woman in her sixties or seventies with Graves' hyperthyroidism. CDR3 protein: CASSQEWTGGFSPLHF. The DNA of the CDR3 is TGTGCCAGCAGCCAAGAATGGACAGGGGGCTTTTCACCCCTCCACTTT.